The entry below describes one T cell receptor beta chain. Antigen specificity is unknown. Germline V gene sequence: CDR1 SGHDN, CDR2 FVKESK. The CDR3 is 16 residues long. Trimming took 4 bases from V and 5 from J; bases not matched to a gene: 6. TCRdb reprocessed the 5' RACE reads via MiXCR and lists one record per CDR3 protein. The sample records 500,000 to 600,000 distinct CDR3 sequences, 22% being singletons. These data come from a study of identical twins. Overall study findings and caveats: A lower insertion count was a feature of abundant cord blood beta clonotypes, with no such feature in memory repertoires.

This sample also belongs to another study, concerning T cells expressing NK-cell markers.

Sequencing was done on a sample of CD4+ T cells sorted from blood. The receptor's source is a young woman in good health. V and J are TRBV14 and TRBJ2-1; TRBD2 aligns across 12 bases. DNA of the CDR3: TGTGCCAGCAGCCTCGGGACTAGCGGGCTAGACAATGAGCAGTTCTTC. Translating it yields CASSLGTSGLDNEQFF.